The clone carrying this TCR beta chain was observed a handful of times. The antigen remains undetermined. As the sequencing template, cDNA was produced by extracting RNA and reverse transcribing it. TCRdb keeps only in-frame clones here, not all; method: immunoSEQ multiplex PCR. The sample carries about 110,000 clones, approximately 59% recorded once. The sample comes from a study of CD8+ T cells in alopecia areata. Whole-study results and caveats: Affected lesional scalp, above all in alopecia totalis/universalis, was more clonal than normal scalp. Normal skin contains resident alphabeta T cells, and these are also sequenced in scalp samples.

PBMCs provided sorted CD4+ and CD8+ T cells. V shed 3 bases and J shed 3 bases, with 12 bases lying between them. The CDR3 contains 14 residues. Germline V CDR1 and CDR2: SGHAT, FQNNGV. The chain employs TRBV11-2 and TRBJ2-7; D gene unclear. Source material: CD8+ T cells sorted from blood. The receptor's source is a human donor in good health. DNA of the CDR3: TGTGCCAGCAGCTTCCCCGGGCCAGACTACGAGCAGTACTTC. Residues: CASSFPGPDYEQYF.